This T cell receptor beta chain was recovered during a study of T cell changes during pregnancy in multiple sclerosis. Sequencing used immunoSEQ multiplex PCR; TCRdb keeps in-frame clones, though not all of them. The table shows 40,000 to 55,000 clones, with under 95% occurring only once. This CDR3 has 12 residues. Per germline, CDR1 MNHEY and CDR2 SVGAGI. V shed 5 bases and J 4 bases; nucleotides not matched to a gene: 0. The specimen was CD8+ T cells from peripheral blood mononuclear cells, collected in the second trimester of pregnancy. The receptor comes from a female donor with multiple sclerosis, enrolled in a pregnancy study. The rearrangement links TRBV6-5 to TRBJ1-1; 8 nucleotides align to TRBD1. The CDR3 is CASSTGGTEAFF. CDR3 in DNA: TGTGCCAGCAGTACAGGGGGCACTGAAGCTTTCTTT.